This T cell receptor beta chain was recorded in a study of T cells in Graves' hyperthyroidism and ophthalmopathy. Trimming pared 1 base from V and 1 base from J, leaving 13 bases between. CDR3 length equals 15 residues. Germline CDR1 DFQATT, CDR2 SNEGSKA (reference sequence). Amplification of TCR beta CDR3 regions used RNA as the template. With the HTBI primer set, the TCR CDR3 went through a first round of RT-PCR. MiXCR was run by TCRdb on the multiplex PCR reads, yielding one entry per CDR3 protein. In the table there are roughly 380,000 distinct CDR3 sequences, approximately 14% of which are singletons. This clonotype was observed many times.

The sequence derives from an older woman with Graves' hyperthyroidism. The sequencing input was blood. This chain uses TRBV20-1 with TRBJ1-1; a possible D gene is TRBD1 (6 bases). As DNA, the CDR3 is TGCAGTGCTAGAGTATTCAGGGGAGGGAACACTGAAGCTTTCTTT. This gives the protein CSARVFRGGNTEAFF.